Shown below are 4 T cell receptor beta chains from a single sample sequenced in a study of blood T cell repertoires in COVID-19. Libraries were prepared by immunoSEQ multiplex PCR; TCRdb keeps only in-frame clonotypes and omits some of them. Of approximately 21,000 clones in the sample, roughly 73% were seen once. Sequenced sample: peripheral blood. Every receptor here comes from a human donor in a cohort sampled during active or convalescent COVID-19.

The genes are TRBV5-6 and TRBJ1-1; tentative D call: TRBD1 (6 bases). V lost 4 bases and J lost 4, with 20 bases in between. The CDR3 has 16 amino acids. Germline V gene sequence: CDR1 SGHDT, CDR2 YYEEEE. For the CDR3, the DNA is TGTGCCAGCAGCCTATCCTTGGGGGGGCGGAGCACTGAAGCTTTCTTT. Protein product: CASSLSLGGRSTEAFF. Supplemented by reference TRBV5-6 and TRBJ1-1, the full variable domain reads DAGVTQSPTHLIKTRGQQVTLRCSPKSGHDTVSWYQQALGQGPQFIFQYYEEEERQRGNFPDRFSGHQFPNYSSELNVNALLLGDSALYLCASSLSLGGRSTEAFFGQGTRLTVV.

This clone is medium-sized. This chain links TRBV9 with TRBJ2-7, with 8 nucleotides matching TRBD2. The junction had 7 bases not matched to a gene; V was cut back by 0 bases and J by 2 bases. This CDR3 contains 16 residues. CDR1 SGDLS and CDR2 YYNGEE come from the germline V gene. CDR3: CASSVADTGGTYEQYF. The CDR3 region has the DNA TGTGCCAGCAGCGTAGCGGATACGGGAGGGACCTACGAGCAGTACTTC.

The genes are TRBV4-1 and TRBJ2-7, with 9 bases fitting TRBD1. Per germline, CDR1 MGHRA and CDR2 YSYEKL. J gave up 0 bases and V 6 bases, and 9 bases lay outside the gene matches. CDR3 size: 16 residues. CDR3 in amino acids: CASSPGQGPNSYEQYF. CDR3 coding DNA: TGCGCCAGCAGTCCCGGACAGGGGCCAAACTCCTACGAGCAGTACTTC.

The CDR3 DNA reads TGTGCCAGCAGCTTGGACTCCCTGGAGCTGTTTTTT. Translation: CASSLDSLELFF. This rearrangement joins TRBV5-4 to TRBJ2-2; D gene uncertain. The germline gives CDR1 SGHNT, CDR2 YYREEE (reference sequence). This CDR3 is built from 12 residues. The ends were cut back, 0 bases at V and 10 bases at J, with 7 bases in the middle.